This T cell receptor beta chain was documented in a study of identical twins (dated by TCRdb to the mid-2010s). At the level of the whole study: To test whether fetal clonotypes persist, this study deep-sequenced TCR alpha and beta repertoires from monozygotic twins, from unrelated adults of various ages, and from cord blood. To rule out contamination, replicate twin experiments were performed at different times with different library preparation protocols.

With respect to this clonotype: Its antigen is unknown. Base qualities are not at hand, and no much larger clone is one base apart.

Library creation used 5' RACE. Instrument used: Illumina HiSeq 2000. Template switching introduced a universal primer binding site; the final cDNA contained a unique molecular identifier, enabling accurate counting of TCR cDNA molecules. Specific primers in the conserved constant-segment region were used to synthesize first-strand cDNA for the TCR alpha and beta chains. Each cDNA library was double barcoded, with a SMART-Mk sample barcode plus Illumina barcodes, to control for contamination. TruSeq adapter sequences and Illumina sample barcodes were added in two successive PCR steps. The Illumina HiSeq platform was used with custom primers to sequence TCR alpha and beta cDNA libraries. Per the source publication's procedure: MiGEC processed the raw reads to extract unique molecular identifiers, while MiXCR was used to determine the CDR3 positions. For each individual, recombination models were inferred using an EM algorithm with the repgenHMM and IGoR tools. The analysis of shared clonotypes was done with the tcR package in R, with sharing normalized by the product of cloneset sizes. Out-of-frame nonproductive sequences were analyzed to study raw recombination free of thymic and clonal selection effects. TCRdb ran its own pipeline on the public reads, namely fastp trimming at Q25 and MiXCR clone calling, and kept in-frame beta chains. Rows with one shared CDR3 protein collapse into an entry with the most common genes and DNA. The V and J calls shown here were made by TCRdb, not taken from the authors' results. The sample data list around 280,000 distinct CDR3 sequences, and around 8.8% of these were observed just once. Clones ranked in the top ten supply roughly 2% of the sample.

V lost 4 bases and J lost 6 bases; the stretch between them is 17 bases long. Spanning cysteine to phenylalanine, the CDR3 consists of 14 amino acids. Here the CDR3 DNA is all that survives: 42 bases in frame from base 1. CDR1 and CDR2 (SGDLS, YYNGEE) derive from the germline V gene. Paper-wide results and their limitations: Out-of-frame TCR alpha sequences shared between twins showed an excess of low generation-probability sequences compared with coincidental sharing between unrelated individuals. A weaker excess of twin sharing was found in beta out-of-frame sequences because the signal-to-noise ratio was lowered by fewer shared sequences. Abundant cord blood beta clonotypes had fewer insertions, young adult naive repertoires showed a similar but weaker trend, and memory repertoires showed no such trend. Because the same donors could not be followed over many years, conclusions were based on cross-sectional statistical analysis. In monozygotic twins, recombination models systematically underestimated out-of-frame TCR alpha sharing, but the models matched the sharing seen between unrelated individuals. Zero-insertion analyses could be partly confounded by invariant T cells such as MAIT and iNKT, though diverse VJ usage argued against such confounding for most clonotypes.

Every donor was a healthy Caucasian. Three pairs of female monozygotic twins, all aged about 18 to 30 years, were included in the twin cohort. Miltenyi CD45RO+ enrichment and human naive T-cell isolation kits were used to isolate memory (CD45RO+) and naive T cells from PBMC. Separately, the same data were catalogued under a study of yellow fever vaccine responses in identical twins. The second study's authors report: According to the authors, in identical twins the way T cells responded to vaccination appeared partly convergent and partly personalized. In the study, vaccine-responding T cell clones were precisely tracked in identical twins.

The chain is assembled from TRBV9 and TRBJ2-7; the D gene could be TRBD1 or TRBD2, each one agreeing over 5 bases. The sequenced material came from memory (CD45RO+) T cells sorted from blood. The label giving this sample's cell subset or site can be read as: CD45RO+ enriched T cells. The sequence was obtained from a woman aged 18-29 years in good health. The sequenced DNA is TGTGCCAGCAGCCCTGGGACGGCCAGGTTCGAGCAGTACTTC. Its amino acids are CASSPGTARFEQYF.